These 27 T cell receptor beta chains originate from one sample sequenced in a study of T cells after yellow fever vaccination. TCRdb reprocessed the 5' RACE reads via MiXCR and lists one record per CDR3 protein. The repertoire includes 100,000 to 150,000 distinct CDR3 sequences, nearly 7.5% of them detected once, and around 2.3% sits in the top ten. The specimen was CD4+ T cells sorted from PBMCs, collected approximately 11 days after the first yellow fever vaccination. The receptors stem from a man aged 18 to 30 who received the YFV17D yellow fever vaccine.

Concerning this clonotype itself: This may be a read error, as it is one base from a much larger clone. This chain links TRBV6-5 with TRBJ2-5; possibly TRBD2 for D (5 bases). The germline V gene has CDR1 MNHEY and CDR2 SVGAGI. The ends were cut back, 6 bases at V and 5 bases at J, with 10 bases in the middle. This CDR3 region has 12 residues. In DNA form, the CDR3 reads TGTGCCAGCAGGGTGGGAGATGAGACCCAGTACTTC. Encoded protein: CASRVGDETQYF.

There are many counts of this clonotype. This sequence joins TRBV12-3 or TRBV12-4 and TRBJ2-7; 10 bases map to TRBD1. The V segment lost 5 bases and the J segment 3 bases; nucleotides outside the gene matches: 7. CDR3 length equals 15 residues. The CDR3: CASSLRGQGIYEQYF. In DNA, the CDR3 is TGTGCCAGCAGTCTGCGGGGACAGGGGATCTACGAGCAGTACTTC.

The table lists this clonotype with many counts. The chain combines TRBV12-3 or TRBV12-4 with TRBJ2-7; D remains ambiguous. V lost 1 base and J lost 3, with 10 bases in between. CDR3 length: 14 residues. For the CDR3, the DNA is TGTGCCAGCAGTTTAGATGGAACTGGCTACGAGCAGTACTTC. Protein: CASSLDGTGYEQYF.

The chain uses TRBV12-3 or TRBV12-4 and TRBJ2-3; D is perhaps TRBD1 (6 bases). Trimming took off 4 bases at V and 2 bases at J, with 10 bases between the two ends. The length of the CDR3 is 14 residues. CDR3 DNA sequence: TGTGCCAGCAGTTGGACAGAAACCACAGATACGCAGTATTTT. Protein product: CASSWTETTDTQYF.

Ten or more counts support this clonotype. The genes are TRBV28 and TRBJ2-1; D unresolved. Deletions cut 0 bases from V and 9 bases from J, with 3 bases between. CDR3 size: 11 residues. In germline, CDR1 is MDHEN, CDR2 SYDVKM. The CDR3: CASSLWGEQFF. CDR3 in DNA: TGTGCCAGCAGTTTATGGGGTGAGCAGTTCTTC.

This clonotype was seen repeatedly, ten times or more. The J gene is TRBJ1-2, the V gene TRBV10-3; 7 bases match TRBD1. The CDR3 is made up of 12 amino acids. Germline V gene lookup returns CDR1 ENHRY and CDR2 SYGVKD. V was clipped by 10 bases and J by 7 bases; unmatched bases: 9. The CDR3 region has the DNA TGTGCCACCCAGACAGGGAGCAGTGGCTACACCTTC. Residues: CATQTGSSGYTF.

This clonotype occurred many times. This chain uses TRBV6-1 with TRBJ2-4; TRBD2 is a possible D gene (5 bases). This CDR3 contains 14 residues. Trimming pared 6 bases from V and 0 bases from J, leaving 9 bases between. Germline values: CDR1 MNHNS, CDR2 SASEGT. The CDR3 protein is CASRVALAKNIQYF. In DNA, the CDR3 is TGTGCCAGCAGAGTAGCGTTAGCCAAAAACATTCAGTACTTC.

V and J are TRBV7-1 and TRBJ2-7; D uncertain. TRBV7-1 is an ORF, and what it does is uncertain. V was trimmed by 3 bases and J by 3 bases, leaving 9 bases between them. This CDR3 is built from 13 residues. CDR3 in amino acids: CASSSGPLYEQYF. CDR3 sequence (DNA): TGTGCCAGCAGCTCTGGGCCCCTCTACGAGCAGTACTTC.

This clonotype was counted ten times or more. J is TRBJ2-3 and V is TRBV11-2; no clear D. V gave up 6 bases and J gave up 3 bases, with 7 bases separating them. In germline, CDR1 is SGHAT, CDR2 FQNNGV. This CDR3 comprises 12 residues. The CDR3 DNA is TGTGCCAGCAGTCAAACAACAGATACGCAGTATTTT. Protein product: CASSQTTDTQYF.

This clonotype showed up many times. This chain uses TRBV19 with TRBJ1-6; 7 bases match TRBD1. With V trimmed by 10 bases and J by 7 bases, 4 bases remained unmatched. CDR3 length: 12 amino acids. Germline lookup yields CDR1 LNHDA and CDR2 SQIVND (reference sequence). CDR3: CATRGLNSPLHF. The CDR3 bases are TGTGCCACCAGGGGGTTGAATTCACCCCTCCACTTT.

This clonotype showed up many times. This chain links TRBV4-3 with TRBJ2-7; 7 positions agree with TRBD2. The V segment lost 1 base and the J segment 0 bases; nucleotides outside the gene matches: 0. The CDR3 has 14 amino acids. CDR1 and CDR2 from the germline V gene are LGHNA and YSLEER. CDR3 bases: TGCGCCAGCAGCCAAGGCGGGAGCTCCTACGAGCAGTACTTC. Translation gives CASSQGGSSYEQYF.

Of note for this clonotype: A much more abundant neighbour one base away suggests this may be a read error. This chain links TRBV12-3 or TRBV12-4 with TRBJ2-7, with D hard to call. CDR3 size: 15 residues. The V gene lost 3 bases and the J gene lost 2 bases, with 14 bases spanning the gap. The CDR3 protein is CASSFRTVGTYEQYF. The CDR3 DNA reads as TGTGCCAGCAGTTTTCGGACGGTAGGCACCTACGAGCAGTACTTC.

The chain joins TRBV20-1 to TRBJ2-7; 8 positions match TRBD2. Per the germline V gene, CDR1 is DFQATT and CDR2 is SNEGSKA (reference sequence). V lost 4 bases and J lost 7; bases outside the gene matches: 15. This CDR3 spans 15 amino acids. CDR3 nucleotides: TGCAGTGCTAATCCGGGAGGCGGGGGGACGGGGGAGCAGTACTTC. Protein sequence: CSANPGGGGTGEQYF.

This clonotype has a count of ten or more. The chain couples TRBV4-2 to TRBJ1-6, with D unclear. V was shortened by 0 bases and J by 7 bases, with 16 bases between the two germline ends. This CDR3 has 17 amino acids. CDR1 and CDR2 (germline): LGHNA, YNFKEQ. CDR3 protein: CASSQDVQSSKNSPLHF. The CDR3 DNA is TGTGCCAGCAGCCAAGATGTTCAGAGCAGTAAGAATTCACCCCTCCACTTT.

In this sample, this clonotype turned up many times. This chain connects TRBV20-1 to TRBJ1-2; no clear D gene. V shed 3 bases and J shed 4 bases, with 12 bases lying between them. The germline V gene has CDR1 DFQATT and CDR2 SNEGSKA (reference sequence). The CDR3 runs 13 residues. The CDR3 DNA follows: TGCAGTGCTAGGCAGAGCGCGACCTATGGCTACACCTTC. This sequence encodes CSARQSATYGYTF.

This clonotype was counted ten times or more. The chain combines TRBV28 with TRBJ1-1, with a possible D match to TRBD1 (5 bases). Trimming took 5 bases from V and 5 from J, leaving 18 bases between them. Germline CDR1 is MDHEN and CDR2 is SYDVKM. This CDR3 is 15 amino acids long. The CDR3 DNA reads TGTGCCAGCAGTGCCACGGACCGGGACCTAACTGAAGCTTTCTTT. Translating it yields CASSATDRDLTEAFF.

This clonotype came up many times. CDR3 protein: CATSVKGTVGTDTQYF. CDR3 DNA: TGTGCCACCAGTGTCAAAGGGACGGTGGGCACAGATACGCAGTATTTT. The chain recombines TRBV24-1 with TRBJ2-3; D may be TRBD1 or TRBD2 (5 bases each). V was pared by 5 bases and J by 1 base, with 15 bases between. The CDR3 consists of 16 residues. CDR1 and CDR2 from the germline V gene are KGHDR and SFDVKD.

This clonotype was detected many times. The chain employs TRBV20-1 and TRBJ2-5, with TRBD2 identical over 10 bases. The CDR3 covers 16 residues. Germline CDR1 and CDR2: DFQATT and SNEGSKA (reference sequence). J gave up 2 bases and V 3 bases, and 9 bases lay outside the gene matches. The CDR3 is CSASPSGGRGQETQYF. The CDR3 coding sequence is TGCAGTGCTAGTCCTAGCGGGGGACGAGGGCAAGAGACCCAGTACTTC.

This clonotype was found many times. The chain uses TRBV6-1 and TRBJ2-3, with 8 nucleotides matching TRBD2. The V gene's germline CDR1 is MNHNS and CDR2 SASEGT. With 6 bases clipped from V and 1 base from J, the junction kept 3 bases outside the gene matches. This CDR3 has 14 amino acids. In DNA form, the CDR3 reads TGTGCCAGCAGGCGTAGCGGGGGCACAGATACGCAGTATTTT. Protein product: CASRRSGGTDTQYF.

This clonotype occurred many times. This rearrangement joins TRBV7-8 to TRBJ2-7, with D perhaps matching TRBD1 or TRBD2 (5 bases each). Trimming removed 4 bases at V and 2 bases at J, with 9 bases between. This CDR3 has 13 residues. The germline CDR1 and CDR2 sequences are SGHVS and FQNEAQ. DNA of the CDR3: TGTGCCAGCAGCTCTTGGGGGACCTACGAGCAGTACGTC. Its translation is CASSSWGTYEQYV.

At least ten counts were recorded for this clonotype. The chain links TRBV2 to TRBJ1-5; D is perhaps TRBD1 (5 bases). There are 13 residues in the CDR3. V gave up 6 bases and J gave up 2 bases, with 8 bases separating them. Germline-derived CDR1 and CDR2 are SNHLY and FYNNEI. The CDR3 protein is CASSDSGNQPQHF. DNA for the CDR3: TGTGCCAGCAGCGACAGTGGCAATCAGCCCCAGCATTTT.

This clonotype was counted ten times or more. V and J are TRBV5-6 and TRBJ1-4; tentatively, D is TRBD1 (5 bases). Germline CDR1 SGHDT, CDR2 YYEEEE. The CDR3 spans 15 residues. V was cut by 4 bases and J by 7 bases, with 17 bases left in between. In DNA form, the CDR3 reads TGTGCCAGCAGCATGAGGGGAGGTGGAGTTGAAAAACTGTTTTTT. This codes for CASSMRGGGVEKLFF. Drawing the rest from reference TRBV5-6 and TRBJ1-4, the complete variable domain is DAGVTQSPTHLIKTRGQQVTLRCSPKSGHDTVSWYQQALGQGPQFIFQYYEEEERQRGNFPDRFSGHQFPNYSSELNVNALLLGDSALYLCASSMRGGGVEKLFFGSGTQLSVL.

This clonotype was recorded at least ten times. V and J are TRBV12-3 or TRBV12-4 and TRBJ2-1; TRBD1 is a possible D gene (7 bases). The ends were cut back, 5 bases at V and 8 bases at J, with 19 bases in the middle. The CDR3 covers 15 residues. The CDR3 bases are TGTGCCAGCAGTAGGCAGGGGGGTCGGAGCGATGAGCAGTTCTTC. This gives the protein CASSRQGGRSDEQFF.

This clonotype was detected many times. This chain joins TRBV12-3 or TRBV12-4 and TRBJ1-4; D is unclear. The CDR3 runs to 13 residues. The V and J ends lost 5 bases and 5 bases respectively, with 9 bases between them. CDR3 coding DNA: TGTGCCAGCAGTAGTCAGATGAATGAAAAACTGTTTTTT. It codes for CASSSQMNEKLFF.

Comments on this clonotype: This may stem from a read error, because a much larger clone lies one nucleotide away. The rearrangement uses TRBV7-9 and TRBJ1-6; D is uncertain. The CDR3 has 15 residues. Germline CDR1 SEHNR, CDR2 FQNEAQ (reference sequence). CDR3 bases: TGTGACAGCAGCTTGGAGGCGACCCAGGCTTCACCCCTCCACTTT. Amino acid sequence: CDSSLEATQASPLHF.

In its sample, this clonotype was seen many times. The genes are TRBV29-1 and TRBJ1-2, with 12 bases aligning to TRBD1. The CDR3 contains 15 residues. Trimming cost V 4 bases and J 3 bases; bases outside gene matches: 6. CDR1 and CDR2 from the germline V gene are SQVTM and ANQGSEA. This chain's CDR3 is CSVVLGDRGHYGYTF. The CDR3 DNA follows: TGCAGCGTTGTCCTCGGGGACAGGGGGCACTATGGCTACACCTTC.

The sample holds many counts of this clonotype. This chain uses TRBV27 with TRBJ2-1; the D gene is possibly TRBD2 (5 bases). V lost 0 bases and J lost 5, with 11 bases in between. CDR1 is MNHEY, CDR2 SMNVEV, per germline (reference sequence). The CDR3 runs 15 residues. The CDR3 sequence is CASSLSAGPHNEQFF. The CDR3, as DNA: TGTGCCAGCAGTTTATCGGCGGGCCCGCACAATGAGCAGTTCTTC.